The 3 T cell receptor beta chains reported below all come from one sample, sequenced in a study of T cells in lung cancer brain metastases. Method: immunoSEQ multiplex PCR; TCRdb's copy keeps in-frame clones and lacks some. Among almost 3,000 clones listed, 65% to 90% were seen once. Sequenced sample: tumor tissue from the primary lung tumor. All receptors derive from a woman aged 55-75 years with non-small cell lung cancer.

V usage is TRBV9 and J usage is TRBJ2-3; D not certain. The germline V gene encodes CDR1 SGDLS and CDR2 YYNGEE. Trimming stripped 7 bases from V and 5 bases from J, with 17 bases between. The CDR3 extends over 14 amino acids. The CDR3 DNA sequence: TGTGCCAGCTCACACCCTTTGGTGGGAGATACGCAGTATTTT. Protein sequence: CASSHPLVGDTQYF.

The CDR3 bases are TGTGCCAGTATGAGCAGGACGAACACTGAAGCTTTCTTT. It translates to CASMSRTNTEAFF. This rearrangement joins TRBV19 to TRBJ1-1; D remains unclear. The CDR3 extends over 13 amino acids. Per the germline V gene, CDR1 is LNHDA and CDR2 is SQIVND (reference sequence). Trimming removed 7 bases from V and 1 base from J, with 10 bases in between.

CDR3 loop: CASSYGQNYGYTF. In nucleotides, the CDR3 is TGTGCCAGCAGCTACGGACAGAACTATGGCTACACCTTC. The chain couples TRBV7-9 to TRBJ1-2; D might be TRBD1 (6 bases). Per the germline V gene, CDR1 is SEHNR and CDR2 is FQNEAQ (reference sequence). The CDR3 consists of 13 residues. V was shortened by 4 bases and J by 2 bases, with 8 bases between the two germline ends.